The 6 T cell receptor beta chains below come from one sample, sequenced in a study of T cell responses to AZD1222 COVID-19 vaccine. Produced via immunoSEQ multiplex PCR; TCRdb's table is partial and in-frame only. In the table there are around 130,000 clones, about 88% of which are singletons. Specimen: peripheral blood, collected 28 days after the second AZD1222 dose. The source of these receptors is an adult who received the AZD1222 COVID-19 vaccine.

This chain uses TRBV5-4 with TRBJ1-2; D unclear. Germline lookup yields CDR1 SGHNT and CDR2 YYREEE (reference sequence). This CDR3 spans 14 amino acids. V lost 2 bases, J lost 5 bases, and 13 bases lay in between. The CDR3, as DNA: TGTGCCAGCAGCTTATACAGCGATATTTATGGCTACACCTTC. Protein product: CASSLYSDIYGYTF. The whole variable domain, filled in from reference TRBV5-4 and TRBJ1-2, reads ETGVTQSPTHLIKTRGQQVTLRCSSQSGHNTVSWYQQALGQGPQFIFQYYREEENGRGNFPPRFSGLQFPNYSSELNVNALELDDSALYLCASSLYSDIYGYTFGSGTRLTVV.

The gene calls are TRBV15 and TRBJ2-3, with 10 bases aligning to TRBD2. CDR3 length equals 18 residues. V shed 2 bases and J 3 bases; nucleotides not matched to a gene: 11. Germline V gene sequence: CDR1 LNHNV, CDR2 YYDKDF (reference sequence). This CDR3 reads CATSRTSGVPQRTDTQYF. DNA for the CDR3: TGTGCCACCAGCAGAACTAGCGGGGTACCCCAGAGGACAGATACGCAGTATTTT.

This clone was seen once. This rearrangement joins TRBV19 to TRBJ2-3, with 10 bases identical to TRBD1. Germline V gene data show CDR1 as LNHDA and CDR2 as SQIVND (reference sequence). The CDR3 is 15 amino acids. V trimming: 6 bases; J trimming: 3 bases; junction bases outside the gene matches: 6. Here the CDR3 DNA reads TGTGCCAGTAGGACGACAGGGGGCAGGACAGATACGCAGTATTTT. The encoded protein is CASRTTGGRTDTQYF.

This chain joins TRBV10-3 and TRBJ1-4; 7 nucleotides match TRBD1. The length of the CDR3 is 13 residues. V was clipped by 11 bases and J by 7 bases; unmatched bases: 10. CDR1 ENHRY and CDR2 SYGVKD come from the germline V gene. For the CDR3, the DNA is TGTGCCTCAAGGGGGCGGCCTGGTGAAAAACTGTTTTTT. Amino acid sequence: CASRGRPGEKLFF.

This clone occurred once. Distinct nucleotide sequences in the sample also encode this CDR3. The chain links TRBV18 to TRBJ1-5; D is unclear. The V gene's germline CDR1 is KGHSH and CDR2 LQKENI. The CDR3 consists of 13 residues. Trimming left V 3 bases short and J 0 bases short, with 3 bases between. In DNA form, the CDR3 reads TGTGCCAGCTCACCGGATAGCAATCAGCCCCAGCATTTT. Translated: CASSPDSNQPQHF.

The chain links TRBV6-5 to TRBJ1-2; D call uncertain. Trimming pared 6 bases from V and 4 bases from J, leaving 9 bases between. This CDR3 is built from 12 residues. Germline-derived CDR1 and CDR2 are MNHEY and SVGAGI. In DNA, the CDR3 is TGTGCCAGCAGCCCGGGCCTCTATGGCTACACCTTC. This gives the protein CASSPGLYGYTF.